The next 23 T cell receptor beta chains were all read from a single sample in a study of T cells in Graves' hyperthyroidism and ophthalmopathy. The CDR3 regions of TCR beta were amplified from RNA transcripts. In the first-round RT-PCR of the TCR CDR3, the HTBI primer set was used. TCRdb independently ran MiXCR on the multiplex PCR reads; one entry per CDR3 protein. The profile shows around 400,000 distinct CDR3 sequences, roughly 15% of them singletons. Sequencing used blood. All receptors derive from an older woman with Graves' ophthalmopathy.

This clonotype came up many times. The chain couples TRBV3-1 to TRBJ2-7; 8 nucleotides line up with TRBD1. The ends lost 5 bases at V and 5 bases at J; junction bases unmatched: 8. Germline V gives CDR1 LGHDT, CDR2 YNNKEL (reference sequence). The CDR3 sequence is 14 residues long. The CDR3 here is CASSDRTGRDEQYF. CDR3 bases: TGTGCCAGCAGCGACCGGACAGGGCGCGACGAGCAGTACTTC.

This sequence joins TRBV7-9 and TRBJ2-1; 7 positions agree with TRBD1. CDR3 length: 14 amino acids. V was clipped by 6 bases and J by 1 base; unmatched bases: 3. Germline V gene sequence: CDR1 SEHNR, CDR2 FQNEAQ (reference sequence). CDR3 DNA: TGTGCCAGCAGGACAGGGAGATCCTACAATGAGCAGTTCTTC. Its translation: CASRTGRSYNEQFF.

This clonotype appeared many times. V and J are TRBV3-1 and TRBJ2-3; 10 bases fit TRBD1. The trim removed 4 bases at V and 3 bases at J, leaving 4 bases unmatched. There are 15 residues in the CDR3. Germline V gene data show CDR1 as LGHDT and CDR2 as YNNKEL (reference sequence). Written as DNA, the CDR3 is TGTGCCAGCAGCCTCCGGACAGGGGGTACAGATACGCAGTATTTT. Protein sequence: CASSLRTGGTDTQYF.

This clonotype appeared many times. V is TRBV12-3 or TRBV12-4 and J is TRBJ2-7, with TRBD1 identical over 8 bases. The V gene end was trimmed by 5 bases and the J gene end by 6 bases; junction bases not matched to a gene: 6. The CDR3 has 13 residues. The CDR3 is CASSVTQGAEQYF. The CDR3 coding sequence is TGTGCCAGCAGTGTAACCCAGGGGGCCGAGCAGTACTTC.

This clonotype has at least ten counts. The chain links TRBV5-6 to TRBJ1-1; tentative D call: TRBD1 (5 bases). The V end lost 0 bases, the J end lost 0 bases, and 12 bases lay between the germline ends. This CDR3 region has 16 residues. The V gene's germline CDR1 is SGHDT and CDR2 YYEEEE. CDR3 DNA: TGTGCCAGCAGCTTGGCCGGGACTCCAATGAACACTGAAGCTTTCTTT. Translation: CASSLAGTPMNTEAFF. Using reference TRBV5-6 and TRBJ1-1 for the parts outside the CDR3, the full variable domain is DAGVTQSPTHLIKTRGQQVTLRCSPKSGHDTVSWYQQALGQGPQFIFQYYEEEERQRGNFPDRFSGHQFPNYSSELNVNALLLGDSALYLCASSLAGTPMNTEAFFGQGTRLTVV.

The rearrangement links TRBV2 to TRBJ2-4; D could derive from TRBD1 or TRBD2 (5 bases each). The length of the CDR3 is 14 residues. Germline V lookup: CDR1 SNHLY, CDR2 FYNNEI. V was trimmed by 6 bases and J by 7 bases, leaving 16 bases between them. The CDR3 sequence is CASRAGSGSNIQYF. The CDR3 DNA follows: TGTGCCAGCAGAGCCGGGTCAGGGAGTAACATTCAGTACTTC.

This clonotype was seen repeatedly, ten times or more. V usage is TRBV6-1 and J usage is TRBJ2-7; tentatively, D is TRBD1 or TRBD2 (5 bases each). CDR1 and CDR2 from the germline V gene are MNHNS and SASEGT. The CDR3 runs to 15 residues. V lost 5 bases, J lost 5 bases, and 19 bases lay in between. The CDR3 reads CASSPGQGARDEQYF. CDR3 nucleotides: TGTGCCAGCAGTCCAGGACAAGGGGCGCGGGACGAGCAGTACTTC.

As to this clonotype: This may be a read error, as it is one base from a much larger clone. This chain links TRBV12-3 or TRBV12-4 with TRBJ2-1; D uncertain. Trimming pared 3 bases from V and 10 bases from J, leaving 16 bases between. The length of the CDR3 is 14 residues. The CDR3 protein is CASSFRRFLSEQFF. CDR3 nucleotide sequence: TGTGCCAGCAGTTTTAGGCGGTTCCTTAGCGAGCAGTTCTTC.

This clonotype was picked up many times. The V and J genes are TRBV27 and TRBJ1-5, with TRBD1 as a possible D gene (5 bases). Germline CDR1 and CDR2: MNHEY and SMNVEV (reference sequence). V dropped 4 bases and J dropped 3 bases, with 25 bases sitting between them. The CDR3 covers 19 residues. The CDR3 region is CASSSRLELLRGFNQPQHF. The DNA for the CDR3 is TGTGCCAGCAGTTCCCGCCTAGAGTTGCTTCGGGGCTTCAATCAGCCCCAGCATTTT.

This chain connects TRBV20-1 to TRBJ2-6; no clear D. This CDR3 spans 15 amino acids. V was shortened by 0 bases and J by 0 bases, with 6 bases between the two germline ends. CDR1 and CDR2 from the germline V gene are DFQATT and SNEGSKA (reference sequence). This CDR3 reads CSARDGHSGANVLTF. CDR3 nucleotide sequence: TGCAGTGCTAGAGACGGGCACTCTGGGGCCAACGTCCTGACTTTC.

In regard to this clonotype: Since a much larger clone is just one base distant, this may be a read error. This sequence joins TRBV5-1 and TRBJ2-3; D assignment may be TRBD1 or TRBD2 (7 bases each). Germline V gives CDR1 SGHRS, CDR2 YFSETQ. V was clipped by 3 bases and J by 3 bases, with 17 bases between them. The CDR3 sequence is 16 residues long. CDR3 sequence (DNA): TGCGCCAGCAGCTCGGATGGCAGGGGGGGAACAGATACGCAGTATTTT. This sequence encodes CASSSDGRGGTDTQYF.

The rearrangement joins TRBV18 to TRBJ2-1; tentative D call: TRBD1 (6 bases). The CDR3 length is 15 residues. Trimming took 3 bases from V and 7 from J, leaving 16 bases between them. Germline CDR1 KGHSH, CDR2 LQKENI. The CDR3 coding sequence is TGTGCCAGCTCACCGTTTACACAGGGTGGGAATGAGCAGTTCTTC. Its protein product is CASSPFTQGGNEQFF.

This clonotype has a count of ten or more. The chain recombines TRBV29-1 with TRBJ2-7; D gene uncertain. Germline CDR1 SQVTM, CDR2 ANQGSEA. Deletions cut 6 bases from V and 5 bases from J, with 14 bases between. The CDR3 sequence is 12 residues long. Here the CDR3 reads CSVSTATDEQYF. CDR3 bases: TGCAGCGTGTCGACCGCGACGGACGAGCAGTACTTC.

This clonotype was picked up a small number of times. The chain has TRBV3-1 and TRBJ2-1; a weak D match, TRBD2 (6 bases). CDR3 length: 17 residues. Trimming took off 1 base at V and 0 bases at J, with 13 bases between the two ends. Germline V gene data show CDR1 as LGHDT and CDR2 as YNNKEL (reference sequence). Here the CDR3 reads CASSQVSAGSSYNEQFF. The CDR3, as DNA: TGTGCCAGCAGCCAAGTCTCCGCGGGGAGCTCCTACAATGAGCAGTTCTTC.

In this sample, this clonotype turned up many times. The CDR3 sequence is CASSLEGGGTYEQYF. The CDR3 nucleotides are TGTGCCAGCAGCTTGGAGGGGGGCGGAACCTACGAGCAGTACTTC. The chain combines TRBV11-2 with TRBJ2-7; D tentatively reads TRBD1 or TRBD2 (6 bases each). Between the trimmed V and J ends, which lost 3 bases and 2 bases, there was a span of 14 bases. CDR1 is SGHAT and CDR2 is FQNNGV in the germline V gene. This CDR3 is built from 15 residues.

The gene calls are TRBV29-1 and TRBJ1-2, with 9 bases matching TRBD1. The CDR3 contains 13 residues. The trim removed 3 bases at V and 7 bases at J, leaving 6 bases unmatched. Germline lookup yields CDR1 SQVTM and CDR2 ANQGSEA. The CDR3 here is CSVDRDRVTGYTF. DNA for the CDR3: TGCAGCGTTGATAGGGACAGGGTAACTGGCTACACCTTC. Together with reference TRBV29-1 and TRBJ1-2, the CDR3 gives the full variable domain: SAVISQKPSRDICQRGTSLTIQCQVDSQVTMMFWYRQQPGQSLTLIATANQGSEATYESGFVIDKFPISRPNLTFSTLTVSNMSPEDSSIYLCSVDRDRVTGYTFGSGTRLTVV.

There are a few counts of this clonotype. V and J are TRBV15 and TRBJ2-4, with 9 bases lining up with TRBD2. The germline V gene encodes CDR1 LNHNV and CDR2 YYDKDF (reference sequence). The CDR3 is 18 residues long. The V gene end was trimmed by 0 bases and the J gene end by 2 bases; junction bases not matched to a gene: 8. The CDR3 sequence: CATSREGRSGSTKNIQYF. The CDR3 bases are TGTGCCACCAGCAGAGAGGGTCGTAGCGGGAGTACCAAAAACATTCAGTACTTC.

This clonotype was counted ten times or more. The V gene is TRBV6-2 or TRBV6-3, the J gene TRBJ1-3; unclear D gene. Trimming took 6 bases from V and 0 from J, leaving 12 bases between them. The CDR3 consists of 15 residues. Germline V lookup: CDR1 MNHEY, CDR2 SVGEGT. CDR3 in amino acids: CASSPGGSSGNTIYF. The DNA of the CDR3 is TGTGCCAGCAGCCCAGGAGGGTCCTCTGGAAACACCATATATTTT.

In its sample, this clonotype was seen a few times. The chain carries TRBV7-9 and TRBJ2-3, with 7 bases aligning to TRBD1. This CDR3 is built from 17 residues. Trimming at V came to 3 bases and at J to 2 bases, leaving 11 bases not matched to a gene. Germline V gene lookup returns CDR1 SEHNR and CDR2 FQNEAQ (reference sequence). CDR3 in DNA: TGTGCCAGCAGCTTTCCTATACAGGGGTCGATCACAGATACGCAGTATTTT. Translated: CASSFPIQGSITDTQYF.

This clonotype has a handful of counts. The chain has TRBV29-1 and TRBJ1-4; D gene uncertain. V gave up 7 bases and J gave up 3 bases, with 12 bases separating them. The CDR3 loop spans 13 amino acids. The germline gives CDR1 SQVTM, CDR2 ANQGSEA. The CDR3: CSANGASNEKLFF. In DNA, the CDR3 is TGCAGCGCAAACGGAGCGTCTAATGAAAAACTGTTTTTT.

With respect to this clonotype: A much more abundant neighbour one base away suggests this may be a read error. As DNA, the CDR3 is TGTGCCTGCAGCTCACAGCAAAGGAGGAACACCGGGGAGCTGTTTTTT. It specifies CACSSQQRRNTGELFF. This chain uses TRBV11-2 with TRBJ2-2; D is unresolved. The CDR3 is 16 amino acids. Germline V gene sequence: CDR1 SGHAT, CDR2 FQNNGV. Based on the CDR3 plus reference TRBV11-2 and TRBJ2-2, the full variable domain is EAGVAQSPRYKIIEKRQSVAFWCNPISGHATLYWYQQILGQGPKLLIQFQNNGVVDDSQLPKDRFSAERLKGVDSTLKIQPAKLEDSAVYLCACSSQQRRNTGELFFGEGSRLTVL.

With respect to this clonotype: Being one base from a much bigger clone, this may be a read error. This chain links TRBV5-1 with TRBJ2-1, with TRBD1 matching 8 bases. The CDR3 is made up of 15 amino acids. CDR1 and CDR2 from the germline V gene are SGHRS and YFSETQ. Germline trimming cut 2 bases from V and 6 bases from J; bases unmatched to any gene: 7. The CDR3 DNA is TGCGCCAGCAGCTTCACGGCAGGGGGCAGCAATGAGCAGTTCTTC. Encoded protein: CASSFTAGGSNEQFF.

This clonotype was picked up many times. The genes are TRBV20-1 and TRBJ1-1; no definite D call. Germline lookup yields CDR1 DFQATT and CDR2 SNEGSKA (reference sequence). The CDR3 runs to 12 residues. The V end was cut by 2 bases, the J end by 1 base, with 5 bases between. The CDR3 DNA is TGCAGTGCTAGACGGCCGAACACTGAAGCTTTCTTT. Translation: CSARRPNTEAFF.